Described below is a single T cell receptor (beta chain) sequence and its context. Its antigen is not known. Per germline, CDR1 SNHLY and CDR2 FYNNEI. V lost 3 bases and J 3 bases, leaving 8 bases between the germline ends. CDR3 size: 14 residues. Participating donors were healthy, HIV-negative adults free of recent acute infections or vaccinations. Deep-level settings were used for running the assay. Unsorted PBMC DNA underwent sequencing on ten immunoSEQ deep assay plates. Repertoires were generated with immunoSEQ multiplex PCR, while TCRdb's copy carries only in-frame clones and drops some. In the table there are under 600,000 clones, around 77% of which are singletons. The sample is drawn from a study of shared clonotypes between healthy human individuals. Study observations and caveats: Apart from blood, nothing was sampled; tissue repertoires likely differ.

Source material: PBMCs. The source is a woman aged 40 to 50 in good health. Some clones in this sample may be carry-over from other donors' samples. The chain combines TRBV2 with TRBJ1-4, with a weak D call TRBD1 (6 bases). CDR3 in DNA: TGTGCCAGCAGTGATTACAGGGCTAATGAAAAACTGTTTTTT. Translating it yields CASSDYRANEKLFF.